This record looks at one TCR beta chain sequence and its context. Its antigen is not known. This sample was included in a study of T-cell memory formation after mild COVID-19. About the study: The TCR clusters were mostly specific to one donor.

Broader study findings: Mainly CM and EM harbored the contracting CD4+ clones; mainly EMRA harbored the CD8+ ones. Day 15 to 85 contracting clones showed balanced CD4/CD8; day 15 to 37 expanders favored CD4+.

A 5'RACE reaction primed in the constant segment made cDNA libraries of TCR alpha and TCR beta, and these carried sample barcodes and UMIs. TCRdb called the 5' RACE reads again in MiXCR, with one record for every CDR3 protein. Of fewer than 140,000 distinct CDR3 sequences listed, 9.5% to 15% are singletons. The V and J ends lost 0 bases and 1 base respectively, with 11 bases between them. CDR1 LGHNA and CDR2 YNFKEQ come from the germline V gene. This CDR3 region has 16 residues. The rearrangement links TRBV4-2 to TRBJ2-3, with D unresolved. The TCR originated in an adult woman who had mild COVID-19 (a few samples of this study predate the infection). Cell type and time point are not known. The sequenced sample consisted of PBMCs or a T cell subset sorted from them (not recorded which). The CDR3 loop reads CASSQDTWQGTDTQYF. Here the CDR3 DNA reads TGTGCCAGCAGCCAAGACACCTGGCAGGGCACAGATACGCAGTATTTT.